The source of this TCR beta chain is a study of T cells after posttransplantation cyclophosphamide. General observations from the study: TRB clonality was highly associated with recipient CMV seropositivity and reactivation. Later blood repertoires were often dominated by clones from the donor CD8+ memory compartment.

Sequenced by immunoSEQ multiplex PCR; TCRdb stores in-frame clones only, minus some. The sample gives approximately 32,000 clones, roughly 90% of which show up once; just under 15% is in the top ten. V lost 5 bases and J 2 bases, leaving 10 bases between the germline ends. The CDR3 is 13 amino acids. CDR1 is SGHVS, CDR2 FQNEAQ, per germline. To note about this clone: Its specificity is not known.

The chain couples TRBV7-8 to TRBJ2-7; a possible D gene is TRBD2 (5 bases). Sequencing was done on a sample of PBMCs. This TCR came from a woman aged 40 to 50 with a blood cancer, CMV-positive, and with a related stem cell donor. The CDR3 here is CASSPDSPYEQYF. The DNA of the CDR3 is TGTGCCAGCAGCCCGGACTCTCCCTACGAGCAGTACTTC.